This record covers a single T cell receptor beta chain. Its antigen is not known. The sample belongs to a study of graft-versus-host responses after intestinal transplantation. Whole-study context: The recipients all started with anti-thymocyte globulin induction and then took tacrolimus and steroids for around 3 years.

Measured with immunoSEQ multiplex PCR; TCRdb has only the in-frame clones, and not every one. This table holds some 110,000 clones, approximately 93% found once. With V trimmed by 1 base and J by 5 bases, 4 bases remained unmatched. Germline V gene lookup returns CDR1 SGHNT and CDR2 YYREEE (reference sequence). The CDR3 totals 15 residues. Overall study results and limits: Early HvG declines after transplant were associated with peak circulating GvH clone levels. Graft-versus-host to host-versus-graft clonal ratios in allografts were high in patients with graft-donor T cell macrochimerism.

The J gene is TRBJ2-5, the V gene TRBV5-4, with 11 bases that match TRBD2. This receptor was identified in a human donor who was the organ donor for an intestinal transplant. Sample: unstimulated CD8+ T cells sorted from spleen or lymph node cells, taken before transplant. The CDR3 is CASSLLAGGGETQYF. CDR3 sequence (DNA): TGTGCCAGCAGCTTGCTAGCGGGAGGTGGGGAGACCCAGTACTTC.